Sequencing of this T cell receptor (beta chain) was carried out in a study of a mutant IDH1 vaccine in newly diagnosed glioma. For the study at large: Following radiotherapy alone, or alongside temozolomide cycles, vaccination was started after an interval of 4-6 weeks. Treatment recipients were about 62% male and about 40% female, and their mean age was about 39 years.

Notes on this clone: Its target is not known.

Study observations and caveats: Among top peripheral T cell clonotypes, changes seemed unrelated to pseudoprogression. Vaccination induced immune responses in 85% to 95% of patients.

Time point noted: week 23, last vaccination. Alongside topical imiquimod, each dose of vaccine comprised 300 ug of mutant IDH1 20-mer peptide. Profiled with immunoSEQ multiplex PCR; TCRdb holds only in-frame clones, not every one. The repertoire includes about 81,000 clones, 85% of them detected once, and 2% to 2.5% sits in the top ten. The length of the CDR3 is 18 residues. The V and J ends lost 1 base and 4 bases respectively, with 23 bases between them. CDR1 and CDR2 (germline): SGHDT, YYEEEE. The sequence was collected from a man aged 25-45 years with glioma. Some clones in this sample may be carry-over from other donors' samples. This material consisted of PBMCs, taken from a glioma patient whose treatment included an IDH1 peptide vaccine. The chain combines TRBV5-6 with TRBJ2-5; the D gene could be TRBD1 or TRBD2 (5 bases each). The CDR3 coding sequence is TGTGCCAGCAGCTTGCTAGGGGAGCGGCCAACGGTTGGAGAGACCCAGTACTTC. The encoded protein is CASSLLGERPTVGETQYF.